These 25 T cell receptor beta chains came from one sample sequenced in a study of blood T cell repertoires in COVID-19. TCRdb's copy holds only in-frame clones and misses some; the assay was immunoSEQ multiplex PCR. The sample lists 190,000 or so clones, approximately 82% occurring once. Sequenced material: peripheral blood. These receptors were collected from a human donor with acute or convalescent COVID-19. The donor label of this sample is uncertain.

This chain uses TRBV3-1 (or the pseudogene TRBV3-2) with TRBJ2-3; D not resolved. There are 12 residues in the CDR3. The germline V and J ends were trimmed by 2 bases and 5 bases, with 5 bases remaining between them. CDR1 is LGHDT, CDR2 YNNKEL, per germline (reference sequence). CDR3 sequence (DNA): TGTGCCAGCAGCCAAAACGGAGATACGCAGTATTTT. Translation gives CASSQNGDTQYF.

This sequence joins TRBV6-6 and TRBJ2-7; 7 bases map to TRBD2. The V gene's germline CDR1 is MNHNY and CDR2 SVGAGI (reference sequence). The V segment lost 4 bases and the J segment 0 bases; nucleotides outside the gene matches: 6. This CDR3 spans 15 amino acids. CDR3 sequence: CASSSVAGSSYEQYF. The DNA of the CDR3 is TGTGCCAGCAGTTCAGTAGCGGGCAGCTCCTACGAGCAGTACTTC.

The chain is built from TRBV7-3 and TRBJ2-2; maybe TRBD2 (5 bases). Germline V gene data show CDR1 as SGHTA and CDR2 as FQGTGA. This CDR3 spans 16 amino acids. V was trimmed by 3 bases and J by 2 bases, leaving 13 bases between them. The CDR3 DNA is TGTGCCAGCAGCTTCGATTCAGCGGTCAACACCGGGGAGCTGTTTTTT. This translates into CASSFDSAVNTGELFF.

The J gene is TRBJ2-1, the V gene TRBV28; 16 bases fit TRBD2. V lost 7 bases and J lost 6; bases outside the gene matches: 9. There are 17 residues in the CDR3. CDR1 and CDR2 (germline): MDHEN, SYDVKM. Here the CDR3 reads CASIPGTSGRGINEQFF. The CDR3 DNA sequence: TGTGCCAGCATTCCCGGGACTAGCGGGAGGGGAATCAATGAGCAGTTCTTC.

This CDR3 is CASSVGGTRSPLHF. CDR3 nucleotide sequence: TGTGCCAGCAGCGTAGGAGGGACTCGATCACCCCTCCACTTT. The gene calls are TRBV9 and TRBJ1-6, with a possible D match to TRBD1 (5 bases). The germline V gene has CDR1 SGDLS and CDR2 YYNGEE. This CDR3 has 14 residues. Trimming left V 0 bases short and J 10 bases short, with 11 bases between.

The chain combines TRBV5-1 with TRBJ2-7; 13 nucleotides agree with TRBD2. Trimming at V came to 5 bases and at J to 3 bases, leaving 17 bases not matched to a gene. This CDR3 comprises 19 residues. From germline, CDR1 is SGHRS and CDR2 YFSETQ. The CDR3 spells CASRPLPGLAGTPIYEQYF. CDR3 coding DNA: TGCGCCAGCAGGCCTCTTCCGGGACTAGCGGGGACACCAATCTACGAGCAGTACTTC.

This chain links TRBV21-1 with TRBJ2-7; TRBD1 is taken as the D call from the table, unchecked against the DNA. TRBV21-1 is a listed pseudogene. This CDR3 comprises 17 residues. CDR3 sequence: CASSGDWRDRGSYEQYF. The CDR3 region has the DNA TGTGCCAGCAGCGGTGACTGGAGGGACAGGGGTAGCTACGAGCAGTACTTC.

V and J are TRBV7-2 and TRBJ1-5; TRBD1 matches at 9 bases. With V trimmed by 4 bases and J by 3 bases, 10 bases remained unmatched. The CDR3 runs 17 residues. Germline V lookup: CDR1 SGHTA, CDR2 FQGNSA. The CDR3 spells CASSSSGTGLNNQPQHF. The CDR3 DNA reads TGTGCCAGCAGCTCTTCCGGGACAGGGCTTAACAATCAGCCCCAGCATTTT.

This chain links TRBV5-1 with TRBJ2-5; D is possibly TRBD2 (6 bases). Per germline, CDR1 SGHRS and CDR2 YFSETQ. The CDR3 loop spans 15 amino acids. Trimming removed 0 bases at V and 5 bases at J, with 14 bases between. The CDR3 DNA follows: TGCGCCAGCAGCTTGGATCCTAGCGCGATGGAGACCCAGTACTTC. The encoded protein is CASSLDPSAMETQYF.

This clone is a singleton in its sample. The chain is built from TRBV11-2 and TRBJ2-5, with a weak D call TRBD2 (6 bases). This CDR3 is built from 14 residues. Trimming took off 4 bases at V and 7 bases at J, with 16 bases between the two ends. CDR1 is SGHAT, CDR2 FQNNGV, per germline. CDR3 DNA: TGTGCCAGCAGCTCCGAGGGAGGCCCCGGGACCCAGTACTTC. Amino acid sequence: CASSSEGGPGTQYF.

The V and J genes are TRBV28 and TRBJ1-2; perhaps TRBD1 as D (6 bases). This CDR3 comprises 15 residues. The germline V gene encodes CDR1 MDHEN and CDR2 SYDVKM. V dropped 9 bases and J dropped 0 bases, with 17 bases sitting between them. The CDR3 bases are TGTGCCAGTTTCCGGGGGGCGCGGGCTAACTATGGCTACACCTTC. This codes for CASFRGARANYGYTF.

The chain links TRBV29-1 to TRBJ2-3; 7 bases fit TRBD2. Trimming took 1 base from V and 2 from J; bases not matched to a gene: 3. The CDR3 covers 14 residues. Germline CDR1 SQVTM, CDR2 ANQGSEA. The DNA for the CDR3 is TGCAGCGTTGAAGGGACTAGTAACACAGATACGCAGTATTTT. This gives the protein CSVEGTSNTDTQYF.

The chain recombines TRBV18 with TRBJ1-2, with D hard to call. Germline V gene sequence: CDR1 KGHSH, CDR2 LQKENI. With 3 bases removed from V and 4 bases from J, the gap between germline ends came to 9 bases. The CDR3 spans 13 residues. CDR3 nucleotide sequence: TGTGCCAGCTCACCTGAGAAAGCCTATGGCTACACCTTC. It yields the protein CASSPEKAYGYTF.

This clone was observed a few times. The genes are TRBV27 and TRBJ1-5; D is unresolved. Germline CDR1 and CDR2: MNHEY and SMNVEV (reference sequence). The germline V and J ends were trimmed by 10 bases and 4 bases, with 8 bases remaining between them. This CDR3 is 11 amino acids long. As DNA, the CDR3 is TGTGCCAACCCAACAAATCAGCCCCAGCATTTT. Protein product: CANPTNQPQHF.

This clone was counted between two and nine times. The chain is built from TRBV29-1 and TRBJ1-1; D may be TRBD1 (6 bases). V lost 7 bases to trimming and J lost 6 bases, with 15 bases between them. Germline V gene sequence: CDR1 SQVTM, CDR2 ANQGSEA. The CDR3 has 12 residues. As DNA, the CDR3 is TGCAGCGGCCTACAGGGCCTCGCTGAAGCTTTCTTT. The encoded protein is CSGLQGLAEAFF.

This clone occurred a few times. The chain joins TRBV4-2 to TRBJ2-3; TRBD2 matches at 10 bases. The V gene end was trimmed by 4 bases and the J gene end by 3 bases; junction bases not matched to a gene: 4. The CDR3 totals 15 residues. From germline, CDR1 is LGHNA and CDR2 YNFKEQ. CDR3 coding DNA: TGTGCCAGCAGCCTCGGACTAGCGGAAACAGATACGCAGTATTTT. It yields the protein CASSLGLAETDTQYF.

This clone occurred once. This rearrangement joins TRBV19 to TRBJ2-6, with 12 bases identical to TRBD2. CDR1 is LNHDA, CDR2 SQIVND, per germline (reference sequence). Trimming cost V 7 bases and J 4 bases; bases outside gene matches: 5. The CDR3 totals 16 residues. CDR3 nucleotides: TGTGCCAGTACTTGGACTAGCGGGACCGGGGCCAACGTCCTGACTTTC. As protein: CASTWTSGTGANVLTF.

This clone was seen repeatedly, ten times or more. This chain connects TRBV6-5 to TRBJ2-6; D gene unclear. V lost 2 bases, J lost 0 bases, and 5 bases lay in between. The CDR3 consists of 15 residues. Germline CDR1 MNHEY, CDR2 SVGAGI. This CDR3 is CASSYDFSGANVLTF. In nucleotides, the CDR3 is TGTGCCAGCAGTTACGACTTCTCTGGGGCCAACGTCCTGACTTTC.

This rearrangement joins TRBV19 to TRBJ1-2, with 7 bases matching TRBD1. The CDR3 runs to 15 residues. The trim removed 2 bases at V and 2 bases at J, leaving 5 bases unmatched. Germline loops: CDR1 LNHDA, CDR2 SQIVND (reference sequence). CDR3 DNA: TGTGCCAGTAGTATACAGGGGGGACCCAACTATGGCTACACCTTC. Its protein is CASSIQGGPNYGYTF.

The chain employs TRBV3-1 (or the pseudogene TRBV3-2) and TRBJ1-5; D uncertain. The V gene lost 1 base and the J gene lost 3 bases, with 4 bases spanning the gap. Germline loops: CDR1 LGHDT, CDR2 YNNKEL (reference sequence). There are 13 residues in the CDR3. The DNA of the CDR3 is TGTGCCAGCAGCCAAGGGGCCAATCAGCCCCAGCATTTT. Encoded protein: CASSQGANQPQHF.

This chain joins TRBV11-2 and TRBJ2-7, with a weak D call TRBD2 (6 bases). The CDR3 runs 15 residues. With 0 bases removed from V and 7 bases from J, the gap between germline ends came to 16 bases. CDR1 is SGHAT, CDR2 FQNNGV, per germline. CDR3 nucleotides: TGTGCCAGCAGCTTAGAGGAGGGTGCTAGCCGGGAGCAGTACTTC. Encoded protein: CASSLEEGASREQYF.

V is TRBV7-9 and J is TRBJ1-1; 8 nucleotides match TRBD1. Germline CDR1 and CDR2: SEHNR and FQNEAQ (reference sequence). The CDR3 has 14 amino acids. With V trimmed by 6 bases and J by 3 bases, 6 bases remained unmatched. CDR3 bases: TGTGCCAGCAGTGGACAGGGACCTTACACTGAAGCTTTCTTT. Protein: CASSGQGPYTEAFF.

The chain couples TRBV18 to TRBJ2-5; 9 bases match TRBD1. The J segment lost 5 bases and the V segment lost 3 bases, leaving 4 bases of the junction unmatched. There are 14 residues in the CDR3. Per the germline V gene, CDR1 is KGHSH and CDR2 is LQKENI. The DNA for the CDR3 is TGTGCCAGCTCACCGGGACAGGGCATGGAGACCCAGTACTTC. This codes for CASSPGQGMETQYF.

This chain links TRBV7-9 with TRBJ2-2, with 9 nucleotides matching TRBD1. Looked up from germline, CDR1 is SEHNR and CDR2 is FQNEAQ (reference sequence). Trimming took 3 bases from V and 4 from J; bases not matched to a gene: 3. This CDR3 comprises 15 residues. CDR3 region: CASSFEQGATGELFF. The CDR3 coding sequence is TGTGCCAGCAGCTTTGAACAGGGGGCCACCGGGGAGCTGTTTTTT. Together with reference TRBV7-9 and TRBJ2-2, the CDR3 gives the full variable domain: DTGVSQNPRHKITKRGQNVTFRCDPISEHNRLYWYRQTLGQGPEFLTYFQNEAQLEKSRLLSDRFSAERPKGSFSTLEIQRTEQGDSAMYLCASSFEQGATGELFFGEGSRLTVL.

The genes are TRBV27 and TRBJ1-5; 9 bases agree with TRBD1. The CDR3 has 15 residues. Germline lookup yields CDR1 MNHEY and CDR2 SMNVEV (reference sequence). Germline trimming cut 6 bases from V and 6 bases from J; bases unmatched to any gene: 9. CDR3 sequence (DNA): TGTGCCAGCAGGAAGGGACAGGGTCGGGTTCAGCCCCAGCATTTT. It yields the protein CASRKGQGRVQPQHF.